Described below is a single TCR beta chain sequence and its context. This sample was included in a study of shared T cell receptors in the human thymus. Using immunoSEQ multiplex PCR, the repertoire was profiled, and TCRdb retains in-frame clones only, with some absent. Here the sample spans around 730,000 clones, roughly 85% being singletons. The length of the CDR3 is 16 residues. Germline CDR1 reads MGHRA; CDR2 reads YSYEKL. The ends were cut back, 4 bases at V and 1 base at J, with 16 bases in the middle. The same sample was also used in a study of human thymus T cells. Per that paper: The thymus was resected at corrective cardiac surgery. In thymic and blood repertoires alike, V and J usage looked biased. Related reports documented highly overlapping thymic repertoires among unrelated individuals.

The sequenced material came from thymocytes. The receptor was derived from a girl less than two years old with a congenital heart defect. V gene TRBV4-1 combines with J gene TRBJ1-1, with D possibly being TRBD1 (6 bases). The DNA for the CDR3 is TGCGCCAGCAGCCCAAAGCTAGGGACAACGAACACTGAAGCTTTCTTT. This sequence encodes CASSPKLGTTNTEAFF.